Below, 4 T cell receptor beta chains from the same sample are listed, as sequenced in a study of blood T cells in healthy people across ages. It was with a sample-barcoded 5' primer and a J-beta primer mix that a second PCR of roughly 7 to 12 cycles was run. TCRdb re-called the 5' RACE reads through MiXCR, storing one row per CDR3 protein. Of around 990,000 distinct CDR3 sequences in the sample, approximately 25% were seen once. The sample also formed part of further work on T cells of mothers and their children.

Specimen: blood. The receptor source for this set is a girl aged 2-15 years in good health.

This clonotype occurred a few times. The chain employs TRBV28 and TRBJ1-1, with TRBD1 matching over 9 bases. The CDR3 totals 11 residues. Germline assignment: CDR1 MDHEN and CDR2 SYDVKM. The trim removed 5 bases at V and 12 bases at J, leaving 4 bases unmatched. The CDR3 nucleotides read TGTGCCAGCAGTCTGGGACAGGGAACTTTCTTT. Its translation: CASSLGQGTFF. The full variable domain, in which reference TRBV28 and TRBJ1-1 provide the parts outside the CDR3, is DVKVTQSSRYLVKRTGEKVFLECVQDMDHENMFWYRQDPGLGLRLIYFSYDVKMKEKGDIPEGYSVSREKKERFSLILESASTNQTSMYLCASSLGQGTFFGQGTRLTVV.

This clonotype has only a few counts. At one of its ends the junction is not consistent with the germline gene, which may arise from a read error. The rearrangement joins TRBV7-7 to TRBJ2-2, with D possibly being TRBD1 (5 bases). The CDR3 extends over 13 amino acids. Germline V gene data show CDR1 as SSHAT and CDR2 as FNYEAQ (reference sequence). CDR3 sequence: CASSQTVTGELFF. The DNA of the CDR3 is TGTGCTAGCAGCCAGACAGTCACCGGGGAGCTGTTTTTT.

This clonotype was counted only a few times. The V and J genes are TRBV29-1 and TRBJ2-7; 12 bases fit TRBD2. The germline CDR1 and CDR2 sequences are SQVTM and ANQGSEA. The CDR3 is made up of 14 amino acids. J gave up 5 bases and V 4 bases, and 6 bases lay outside the gene matches. CDR3 in amino acids: CSVGLAGGPHEQYF. CDR3 in DNA: TGCAGCGTTGGCCTAGCGGGAGGGCCCCACGAGCAGTACTTC.

The rearrangement joins TRBV10-3 to TRBJ1-6; TRBD1 agrees at 11 bases. The CDR3 has 13 residues. V was pared by 6 bases and J by 12 bases, with 4 bases of the junction left unmatched. Germline V gene lookup returns CDR1 ENHRY and CDR2 SYGVKD. Here the CDR3 reads CAIRRGQGEPLHF. CDR3 DNA: TGTGCCATCAGACGGGGACAGGGGGAACCCCTCCACTTT.